A single T cell receptor (beta chain) is shown here with its context. These data belong to a study of CD8 T cells in Susac syndrome. This CDR3 contains 13 residues. Trimming took 2 bases from V and 3 from J, leaving 7 bases between them. Germline V gene data show CDR1 as MNHEY and CDR2 as SVGEGT. The RNA, about 0.45 to 1 ug, was put through reverse transcription using random hexamers. Multiplex PCR with immunoSEQ amplified the TCR beta CDR3 across 54 Vbeta and 13 Jbeta. Via MiXCR, TCRdb re-called the immunoSEQ multiplex PCR reads, giving one row per CDR3 protein. In the table there are 90,000 to 150,000 distinct CDR3 sequences, about nine tenths of which are singletons.

V gene TRBV6-2 or TRBV6-3 combines with J gene TRBJ1-1, with D unresolved. Sequencing used CD4+ T cells from PBMCs. This receptor was obtained from a human donor in good health. The CDR3 coding sequence is TGTGCCAGCAGTTACCGGGGTGACACTGAAGCTTTCTTT. It codes for CASSYRGDTEAFF.